This T cell receptor (beta chain) was sequenced during a study of control samples from healthy donors and cancer patients (dated by TCRdb to about 2020). This clone has only one observation. Its antigen target is currently unknown. There are no base qualities to consult, and no much larger clone falls within one base. CDR1 is given as KGHSH and CDR2 as LQKENI, both from the germline V gene. V loses 2 bases of germline sequence and J loses 4 bases, and the interval between the two ends is 15 bases. The CDR3 contains 16 residues, cysteine and phenylalanine counted. Only the CDR3 DNA stays, 48 bases, in frame from base 1. Library construction relied on the immunoSEQ multiplex PCR assay. The clones in this table, taken by TCRdb from immuneACCESS, are in-frame only. Not every clone is retained; where verified, under half of the shortfall comes from an unresolved V gene, and the cause of the rest is unknown. The sample data list 150,000 or so clones, and 90% to 95% of these were observed just once. The ten largest clones add up to about 12% of the sample.

Sequences were obtained from blood. This chain joins TRBV18 to TRBJ1-3; a tentative D match to TRBD1 spans 5 bases. The origin of this receptor is a man between 35 and 55 years old in good health. The nucleotides read TGTGCCAGCTCACCATCCCCAACAGGCCTAGGAAACACCATATATTTT. Translated, it gives CASSPSPTGLGNTIYF.